The entry below describes one T cell receptor (beta chain). Its antigen is unidentified. Through a sample-barcoded 5' primer and a J-beta primer mix, a second PCR was run for roughly 6 to 12 cycles. With 12 random nucleotides, a template-switch adaptor tagged each individual cDNA molecule. TCRdb fed the 5' RACE reads into MiXCR, producing one record per CDR3 protein. The sample contains 1.8 million or so distinct CDR3 sequences, roughly two fifths of which appear only once. The data are from a study of blood T cells in healthy people across ages. The sample providers were healthy Caucasian people from Russia, aged about 6 to 100. The ends were cut back, 0 bases at V and 10 bases at J, with 15 bases in the middle. Germline V CDR1 and CDR2: LGHNA, YSLEER. The CDR3 contains 14 residues. Study-wide points: No one knew whether donors had CMV, which possibly confounded expanded clonotype changes. Versus aged donors, long-lived donors had higher diversity and more naive CD4+ cells.

This TCR was recovered from a human donor in good health. Sequences were obtained from blood. The chain carries TRBV4-3 and TRBJ1-1, with D uncertain. The CDR3 is CASSQDSGLPGAFF. For the CDR3, the DNA is TGCGCCAGCAGCCAAGACTCAGGATTGCCTGGAGCTTTCTTT.